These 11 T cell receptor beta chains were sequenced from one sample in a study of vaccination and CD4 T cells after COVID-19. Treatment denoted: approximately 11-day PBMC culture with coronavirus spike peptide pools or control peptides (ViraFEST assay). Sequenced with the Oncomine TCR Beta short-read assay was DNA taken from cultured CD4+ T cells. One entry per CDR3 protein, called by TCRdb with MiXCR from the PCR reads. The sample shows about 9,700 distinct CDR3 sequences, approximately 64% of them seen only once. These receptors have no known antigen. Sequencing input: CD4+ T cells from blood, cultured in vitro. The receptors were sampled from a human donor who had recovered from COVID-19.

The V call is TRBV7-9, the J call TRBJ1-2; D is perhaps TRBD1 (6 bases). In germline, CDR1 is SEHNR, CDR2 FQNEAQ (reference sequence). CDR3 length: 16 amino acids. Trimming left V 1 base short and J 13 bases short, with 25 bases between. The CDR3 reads CASSLEASPGAAGLTF. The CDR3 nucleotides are TGTGCCAGCAGCTTAGAGGCGTCCCCAGGGGCCGCTGGGCTCACCTTC.

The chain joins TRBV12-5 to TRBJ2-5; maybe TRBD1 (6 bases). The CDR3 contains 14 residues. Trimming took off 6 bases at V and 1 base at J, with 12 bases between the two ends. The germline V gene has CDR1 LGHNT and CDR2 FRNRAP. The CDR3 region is CASGDQGTQETQYF. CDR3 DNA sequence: TGTGCTAGTGGGGACCAGGGGACCCAAGAGACCCAGTACTTC.

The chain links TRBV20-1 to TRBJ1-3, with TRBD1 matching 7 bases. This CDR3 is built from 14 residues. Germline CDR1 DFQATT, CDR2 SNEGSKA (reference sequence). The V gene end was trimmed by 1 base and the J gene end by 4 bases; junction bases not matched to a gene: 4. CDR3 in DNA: TGCAGTGCTAGAGTTCAGGGGGGAGGAAACACCATATATTTT. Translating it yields CSARVQGGGNTIYF.

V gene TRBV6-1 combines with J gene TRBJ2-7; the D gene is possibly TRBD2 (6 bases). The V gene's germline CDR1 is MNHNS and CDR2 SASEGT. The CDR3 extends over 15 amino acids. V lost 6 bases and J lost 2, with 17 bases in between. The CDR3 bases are TGTGCCAGCAGCACGGGCGGGACGGATACCTACGAGCAGTACTTC. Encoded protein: CASSTGGTDTYEQYF.

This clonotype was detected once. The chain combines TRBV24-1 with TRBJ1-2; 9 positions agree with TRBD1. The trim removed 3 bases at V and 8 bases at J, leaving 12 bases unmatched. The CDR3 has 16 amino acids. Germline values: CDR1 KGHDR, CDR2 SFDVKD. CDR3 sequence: CATSDQTETGGRGYTF. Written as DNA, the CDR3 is TGTGCCACCAGTGATCAAACAGAAACAGGGGGCCGCGGCTACACCTTC.

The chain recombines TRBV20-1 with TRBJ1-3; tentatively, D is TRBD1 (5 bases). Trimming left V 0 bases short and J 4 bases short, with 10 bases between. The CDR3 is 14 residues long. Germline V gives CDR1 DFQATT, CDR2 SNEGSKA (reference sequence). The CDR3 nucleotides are TGCAGTGCTAGAGATGTAAGGGACGGAAACACCATATATTTT. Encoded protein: CSARDVRDGNTIYF.

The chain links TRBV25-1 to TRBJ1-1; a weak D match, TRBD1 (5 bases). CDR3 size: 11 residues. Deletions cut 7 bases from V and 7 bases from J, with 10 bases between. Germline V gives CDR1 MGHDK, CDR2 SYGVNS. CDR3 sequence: CASKGLGEAFF. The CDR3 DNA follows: TGTGCCAGCAAGGGGTTGGGTGAAGCTTTCTTT. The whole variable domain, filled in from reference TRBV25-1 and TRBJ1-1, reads EADIYQTPRYLVIGTGKKITLECSQTMGHDKMYWYQQDPGMELHLIHYSYGVNSTEKGDLSSESTVSRIRTEHFPLTLESARPSHTSQYLCASKGLGEAFFGQGTRLTVV.

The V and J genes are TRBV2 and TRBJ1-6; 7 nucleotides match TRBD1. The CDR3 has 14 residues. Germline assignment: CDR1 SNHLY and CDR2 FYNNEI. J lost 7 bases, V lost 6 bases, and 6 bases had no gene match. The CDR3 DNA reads TGTGCCAGCAGAGACAGGGTACGCAATTCACCCCTCCACTTT. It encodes CASRDRVRNSPLHF. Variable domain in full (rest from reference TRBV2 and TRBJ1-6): EPEVTQTPSHQVTQMGQEVILRCVPISNHLYFYWYRQILGQKVEFLVSFYNNEISEKSEIFDDQFSVERPDGSNFTLKIRSTKLEDSAMYFCASRDRVRNSPLHFGNGTRLTVT.

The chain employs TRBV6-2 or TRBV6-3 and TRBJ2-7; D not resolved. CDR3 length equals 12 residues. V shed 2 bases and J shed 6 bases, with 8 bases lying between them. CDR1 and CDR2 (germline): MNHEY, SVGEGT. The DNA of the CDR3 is TGTGCCAGCAGTTACGGGGTTGGCGAGCAGTACTTC. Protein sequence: CASSYGVGEQYF.

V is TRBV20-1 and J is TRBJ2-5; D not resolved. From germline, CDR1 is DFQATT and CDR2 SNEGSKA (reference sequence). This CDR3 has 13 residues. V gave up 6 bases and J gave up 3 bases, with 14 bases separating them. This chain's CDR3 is CSAGHDGKETQYF. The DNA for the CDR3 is TGCAGTGCAGGTCATGACGGAAAAGAGACCCAGTACTTC.

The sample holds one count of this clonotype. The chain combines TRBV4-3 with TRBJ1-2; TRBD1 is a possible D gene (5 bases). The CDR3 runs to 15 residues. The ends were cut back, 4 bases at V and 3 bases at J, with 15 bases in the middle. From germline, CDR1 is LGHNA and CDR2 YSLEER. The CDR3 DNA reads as TGCGCCAGCAGCCCCCGGCGGGGGTCGGACTATGGCTACACCTTC. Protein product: CASSPRRGSDYGYTF.